The following is a T cell receptor (beta chain) sequence with its context. What this receptor recognizes is not known. There are no base qualities to consult, and no much larger clone falls within one base. This specimen comes from a study of stem cell transplantation in POMP-related autoinflammatory disease (dated by TCRdb to 2020 to 2023). In terms of the full investigation: The study hypothesized that defective thymoproteasomes impair MHC class I-dependent CD8+ T-cell differentiation and positive selection, skewing the TRB repertoire. Prior to transplant, the patients had skewing toward CD4+ naive T cells, low CD8+ T-cell proportions, and reduced T-cell cytokine secretion. To find out how POMP deficiency affects T-cell receptor beta repertoire diversity and CDR3 characteristics, high-throughput TRB sequencing was used. Overall study results and their limits: Across all analyzed T-cell subsets, PRAID patients tended toward lower TRB diversity and higher clonality. Statistical significance for the trend toward lower diversity and increased clonality in PRAID patients was reached only for regulatory T cells. The number of unique TRB V-J gene pairings was restricted in PRAID patients.

The sample's time point label is to be understood as: before hematopoietic stem cell transplant. PRAID was a condition in which autoinflammation came alongside prominent immunodeficiency. Before TRB sequencing, the T-cell subsets, namely conventional T cells, CD8+ T cells, regulatory T cells, and T follicular helper cells, were sorted. From the cysteine up to the phenylalanine, the CDR3 has a length of 16 residues. The entry retains the CDR3 DNA only, 48 bases that are in frame from base 1. The germline V gene (reference sequence) gives CDR1 as MNHEY and CDR2 as SMNVEV. V loses 5 bases at its end and J loses 10 bases; junction bases beyond the gene matches: 16. Library prep was done by the immunoSEQ multiplex PCR assay. The original methods were these. Shannon entropy, which accounts for clonal size distribution, was used to quantify repertoire diversity. Clonotype distribution inequality was measured with the Gini-Simpson index (Simpson_1-D). The source is immuneACCESS, and TCRdb retained only in-frame sequences with V and J called. Part of the clones is not carried over; for the studies checked, unresolved V genes explain less than half of this, and the remainder is unexplained. From that table come the V and J calls and clone size; the DNA was used to work out D and trimming. The sample yields 25,000 to 30,000 clones; around four fifths were counted once. The top ten constitute 2.5% of the sample.

The sequencing used CD4+ T cells from PBMCs, collected before stem cell transplantation. The TCR comes from a human donor with POMP-related autoinflammation and immune dysregulation (PRAID). The rearranged segments are TRBV27 and TRBJ1-1, and 10 junctional nucleotides match TRBD1. The DNA reads TGTGCCAGCAGTCTCCGTTCTCGGGACAGGGGACTTGTAGCTTTCTTT. It is translated as CASSLRSRDRGLVAFF.